The 10 T cell receptor beta chains in this list originate from one sample, sequenced in a study of T-cell memory formation after mild COVID-19. One entry per CDR3 protein, called by TCRdb with MiXCR from the 5' RACE reads. The sample includes around 400,000 distinct CDR3 sequences, about 24% of them seen just once. The sample was PBMCs or a T cell subset sorted from them (not recorded which). All receptors derive from an adult woman who had mild COVID-19 (a few samples of this study predate the infection). Cell type and time point are not known.

V is TRBV7-9 and J is TRBJ2-7, with 7 bases aligning to TRBD1. J gave up 4 bases and V 5 bases, and 14 bases lay outside the gene matches. The CDR3 is 16 amino acids. From germline, CDR1 is SEHNR and CDR2 FQNEAQ (reference sequence). The CDR3 nucleotides read TGTGCCAGCAGCCCCGGGGACAGCGCGCCCCTTTACGAGCAGTACTTC. Its translation is CASSPGDSAPLYEQYF.

This sequence joins TRBV7-2 and TRBJ2-3, with a weak D call TRBD2 (7 bases). This CDR3 contains 14 residues. Germline values: CDR1 SGHTA, CDR2 FQGNSA. V was cut by 4 bases and J by 6 bases, with 14 bases left in between. The CDR3 DNA sequence: TGTGCCAGCAGCTCACTAGCGAGGGGGGATACGCAGTATTTT. Translated: CASSSLARGDTQYF.

This chain uses TRBV5-1 with TRBJ2-1; perhaps TRBD2 as D (7 bases). The V end lost 1 base, the J end lost 6 bases, and 17 bases lay between the germline ends. This CDR3 spans 16 amino acids. Germline V gene data show CDR1 as SGHRS and CDR2 as YFSETQ. CDR3 amino acids: CASSLLRRGGGNEQFF. CDR3 sequence (DNA): TGCGCCAGCAGCTTGCTCCGGCGGGGAGGGGGCAATGAGCAGTTCTTC. Based on the CDR3 plus reference TRBV5-1 and TRBJ2-1, the full variable domain is KAGVTQTPRYLIKTRGQQVTLSCSPISGHRSVSWYQQTPGQGLQFLFEYFSETQRNKGNFPGRFSGRQFSNSRSEMNVSTLELGDSALYLCASSLLRRGGGNEQFFGPGTRLTVL.

This rearrangement joins TRBV5-1 to TRBJ2-1; D ambiguous. Germline V gives CDR1 SGHRS, CDR2 YFSETQ. The length of the CDR3 is 13 residues. V lost 2 bases and J 5 bases, leaving 8 bases between the germline ends. CDR3 protein: CASSFGPDNEQFF. CDR3 nucleotides: TGCGCCAGCAGCTTCGGACCCGACAATGAGCAGTTCTTC.

This rearrangement joins TRBV11-2 to TRBJ2-2, with 9 bases that match TRBD2. The J segment lost 7 bases and the V segment lost 5 bases, leaving 8 bases of the junction unmatched. CDR1 SGHAT and CDR2 FQNNGV come from the germline V gene. The CDR3 has 15 residues. This CDR3 is CASSTRLAEVGELFF. The CDR3 DNA follows: TGTGCCAGCAGCACAAGACTAGCGGAGGTCGGGGAGCTGTTTTTT.

The chain carries TRBV12-3 or TRBV12-4 and TRBJ1-3; D is ambiguous. This CDR3 region has 14 residues. V lost 8 bases, J lost 4 bases, and 15 bases lay in between. The CDR3 loop reads CASGLRAYGNTIYF. The DNA of the CDR3 is TGTGCCAGCGGACTGAGGGCGTACGGAAACACCATATATTTT.

This rearrangement joins TRBV4-2 to TRBJ2-7; 10 bases fit TRBD2. The length of the CDR3 is 17 residues. J was trimmed by 0 bases and V by 3 bases; bases with no gene match: 8. The germline V gene encodes CDR1 LGHNA and CDR2 YNFKEQ. The CDR3 sequence is CASSQGLSGRSSYEQYF. CDR3 sequence (DNA): TGTGCCAGCAGCCAGGGCCTTAGCGGGAGGAGCTCCTACGAGCAGTACTTC.

The rearrangement joins TRBV9 to TRBJ2-1; 7 nucleotides match TRBD1. J gave up 7 bases and V 3 bases, and 7 bases lay outside the gene matches. Germline values: CDR1 SGDLS, CDR2 YYNGEE. This CDR3 has 14 amino acids. The CDR3 DNA reads as TGTGCCAGCAGCGCTGGGGACAGTTCGAATGAGCAGTTCTTC. This translates into CASSAGDSSNEQFF.

This clonotype showed up just a few times. This rearrangement joins TRBV11-3 to TRBJ2-3, with 13 bases lining up with TRBD2. CDR1 and CDR2 from the germline V gene are SGHNT and YENEEA. CDR3 length: 16 amino acids. V trimming: 5 bases; J trimming: 3 bases; junction bases outside the gene matches: 5. The CDR3 DNA is TGTGCCAGCAGCAGGACTAGCGGGAGAGTAACAGATACGCAGTATTTT. Amino acid sequence: CASSRTSGRVTDTQYF.

The rearrangement uses TRBV7-2 and TRBJ1-4; D ambiguous. With 3 bases removed from V and 6 bases from J, the gap between germline ends came to 8 bases. The CDR3 runs to 13 residues. Germline values: CDR1 SGHTA, CDR2 FQGNSA. The DNA of the CDR3 is TGTGCCAGCAGCTTTCGGACGGATGAAAAACTGTTTTTT. The encoded protein is CASSFRTDEKLFF.